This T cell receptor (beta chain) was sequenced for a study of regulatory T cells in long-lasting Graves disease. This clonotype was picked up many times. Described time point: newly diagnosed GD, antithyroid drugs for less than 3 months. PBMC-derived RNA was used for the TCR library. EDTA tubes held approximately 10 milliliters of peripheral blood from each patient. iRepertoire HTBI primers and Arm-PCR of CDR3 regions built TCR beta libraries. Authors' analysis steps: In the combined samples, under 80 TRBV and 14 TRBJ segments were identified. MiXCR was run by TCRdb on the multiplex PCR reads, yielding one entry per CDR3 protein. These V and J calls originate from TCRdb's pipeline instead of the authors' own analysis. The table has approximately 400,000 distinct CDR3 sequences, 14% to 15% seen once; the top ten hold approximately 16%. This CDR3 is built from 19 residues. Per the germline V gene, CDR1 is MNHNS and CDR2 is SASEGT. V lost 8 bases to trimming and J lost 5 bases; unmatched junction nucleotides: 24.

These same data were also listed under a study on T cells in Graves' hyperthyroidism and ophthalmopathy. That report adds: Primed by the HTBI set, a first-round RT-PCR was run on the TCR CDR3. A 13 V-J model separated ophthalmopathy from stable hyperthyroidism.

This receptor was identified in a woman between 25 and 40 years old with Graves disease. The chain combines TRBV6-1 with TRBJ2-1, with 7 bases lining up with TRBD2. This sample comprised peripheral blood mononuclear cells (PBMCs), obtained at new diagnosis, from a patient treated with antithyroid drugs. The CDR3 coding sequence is TGTGCCAGCTCCCCCGTTCGGGGGAGGGCCAACTTTGGTAACAATGAGCAGTTCTTC. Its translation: CASSPVRGRANFGNNEQFF.